These 5 T cell receptor beta chains originate from one sample sequenced in a study of blood T cell repertoires in COVID-19. Sequencing used immunoSEQ multiplex PCR; TCRdb keeps in-frame clones, though not all of them. The repertoire holds 150,000 to 180,000 clones, 75% to 85% seen once, with approximately 10% in the top ten. Sequences were obtained from peripheral blood. The origin of the receptors is a woman in her forties or fifties with acute or convalescent COVID-19.

This chain links TRBV11-2 with TRBJ1-2, with D possibly TRBD1 on 6 matching bases. This CDR3 comprises 14 residues. Per the germline V gene, CDR1 is SGHAT and CDR2 is FQNNGV. Deletions cut 5 bases from V and 7 bases from J, with 17 bases between. The CDR3 nucleotides read TGTGCCAGCAGCACAAACAGGGCGAGGAGTGGCTACACCTTC. This sequence encodes CASSTNRARSGYTF.

In this sample, this clone turned up once. The J gene is TRBJ1-3, the V gene TRBV6-1; D unclear. The ends were cut back, 7 bases at V and 0 bases at J, with 4 bases in the middle. In germline, CDR1 is MNHNS, CDR2 SASEGT. The CDR3 is 12 amino acids. CDR3 DNA sequence: TGTGCCAGCATAAACTCTGGAAACACCATATATTTT. Translating gives CASINSGNTIYF.

The chain links TRBV2 to TRBJ1-5; D is ambiguous. Germline assignment: CDR1 SNHLY and CDR2 FYNNEI. The CDR3 has 12 residues. The V end lost 3 bases, the J end lost 5 bases, and 5 bases lay between the germline ends. DNA for the CDR3: TGTGCCAGCAGTGACCAGGATCAGCCCCAGCATTTT. It encodes CASSDQDQPQHF.

The V gene is TRBV25-1, the J gene TRBJ1-6; no firm D call. Trimming shortened V by 4 bases and J by 0 bases, and 4 bases separated the two germline ends. This CDR3 region has 14 residues. The germline CDR1 and CDR2 sequences are MGHDK and SYGVNS. The CDR3 sequence: CASSASSYNSPLHF. For the CDR3, the DNA is TGTGCCAGCAGTGCGAGCTCCTATAATTCACCCCTCCACTTT.

CDR3 sequence: CASSLNGQGGGYTF. CDR3 in DNA: TGTGCCAGCAGCTTAAATGGGCAGGGGGGAGGCTACACCTTC. The rearrangement links TRBV7-2 to TRBJ1-2; 7 bases align to TRBD1. Trimming removed 2 bases from V and 8 bases from J; junction bases left unmatched: 8. The CDR3 length is 14 residues. Germline V gene sequence: CDR1 SGHTA, CDR2 FQGNSA.